The present entry profiles one T cell receptor (beta chain) with its context. Study processing details: Amplified reference gene primers provided the basis for estimating nucleated cell counts. Sequencing used immunoSEQ multiplex PCR; TCRdb keeps in-frame clones, though not all of them. V and J calls and clone size are as listed in that table; D and trimming were resolved from the DNA. The repertoire holds 350,000 or so clones, about 86% seen once, with just under 3% in the top ten. The sample is drawn from a study of blood T cell repertoires in COVID-19. This TCR was sampled from a young man with active or convalescent COVID-19. Sequenced sample: peripheral blood.

As DNA, the CDR3 is TGTGCCAGCAGCCCCTCCCGGGGACAGGGGGGACGAGAAGCTTTCTTT. Protein: CASSPSRGQGGREAFF. The chain combines TRBV11-2 with TRBJ1-1; 11 bases are shared with TRBD1. Unmatched junction bases numbered 13, after V lost 5 bases and J lost 8 bases. CDR1 is SGHAT, CDR2 FQNNGV, per germline. CDR3 length: 16 amino acids.